The rows below give T cell receptor beta chains drawn from one sample of a study of CD8 T cells in Susac syndrome. TCRdb fed the immunoSEQ multiplex PCR reads into MiXCR, producing one record per CDR3 protein. The data contain about 130,000 distinct CDR3 sequences, approximately 95% of them seen just once; the ten biggest clones take up roughly 0.29%. Sequencing was performed on CD8+ T cells from PBMCs. These receptors originate from a human donor with multiple sclerosis. Both conserved end residues are part of each CDR3. A D gene is named only where the DNA matches it firmly. Expanded clones get a size class; other rows say once, few or many, or leave the size out.

v_call,d_call,j_call,clone_size,cdr3_aa,cdr3_nt
TRBV27,-,TRBJ1-2,-,CASSWARANYGYTF,TGTGCCAGCAGTTGGGCCAGGGCTAACTATGGCTACACCTTC
TRBV30,-,TRBJ2-5,-,CAWSAKFTKETQYF,TGTGCCTGGAGTGCAAAGTTTACCAAAGAGACCCAGTACTTC
TRBV12-5,-,TRBJ1-4,-,CASGGFGEKLFF,TGTGCTAGTGGTGGATTTGGGGAAAAACTGTTTTTT
TRBV20-1,-,TRBJ2-7,-,CSASELASYEQYF,TGCAGTGCTAGTGAACTAGCATCCTACGAGCAGTACTTC
TRBV15,-,TRBJ2-2,-,CATSRGVTGYHGELFF,TGTGCCACCAGCAGAGGGGTCACAGGGTATCACGGGGAGCTGTTTTTT
TRBV28,-,TRBJ2-5,-,CASSLLVQETQYF,TGTGCCAGCAGTTTGCTCGTCCAGGAGACCCAGTACTTC
TRBV2,-,TRBJ2-7,few,CASSGGLEQYF,TGTGCCAGCAGTGGGGGTCTCGAGCAGTACTTC
TRBV6-1,-,TRBJ1-5,-,CASSEALGLGPQHF,TGTGCCAGCAGTGAAGCGCTAGGGTTGGGGCCCCAGCATTTT
TRBV9,-,TRBJ2-1,-,CASSAEVEQFF,TGTGCCAGCAGCGCCGAGGTTGAGCAGTTCTTC
TRBV27,-,TRBJ2-5,-,CASSFKRAQETQYF,TGTGCCAGCAGTTTCAAGAGGGCGCAAGAGACCCAGTACTTC
TRBV3-1,-,TRBJ2-5,-,CASSQDQKGRLHETQYF,TGTGCCAGCAGCCAAGATCAGAAGGGGAGGTTACACGAGACCCAGTACTTC
TRBV27,TRBD1,TRBJ2-3,-,CASSPTPGQYTDTQYF,TGTGCCAGCAGCCCAACTCCGGGACAGTACACAGATACGCAGTATTTT
TRBV7-9,-,TRBJ1-1,-,CASSLGAGSEAFF,TGTGCCAGCAGCTTAGGCGCGGGGTCTGAAGCTTTCTTT
TRBV7-9,-,TRBJ2-1,-,CASSLGGLDEQFF,TGTGCCAGCAGCTTAGGGGGTCTCGATGAGCAGTTCTTC